Listed here is a single TCR beta chain. The data belong to a study of blood T cell repertoires in COVID-19. The assay was immunoSEQ multiplex PCR, and TCRdb's table has in-frame clones only and misses some. The sample holds 87,000 or so clones, roughly 80% seen once. The clonotype originates from a woman of 80 years or more with active or convalescent COVID-19. Sequencing was done on a sample of peripheral blood.

The CDR3 nucleotides read TGTGCCAGCAGCTTGGGGACTGCGGGAAGGAACACTGAAGCTTTCTTT. Translation: CASSLGTAGRNTEAFF. The chain links TRBV5-4 to TRBJ1-1; D remains ambiguous. CDR3 length equals 16 residues. With 0 bases removed from V and 1 base from J, the gap between germline ends came to 13 bases. The germline V gene has CDR1 SGHNT and CDR2 YYREEE (reference sequence). The full variable domain, in which reference TRBV5-4 and TRBJ1-1 provide the parts outside the CDR3, is ETGVTQSPTHLIKTRGQQVTLRCSSQSGHNTVSWYQQALGQGPQFIFQYYREEENGRGNFPPRFSGLQFPNYSSELNVNALELDDSALYLCASSLGTAGRNTEAFFGQGTRLTVV.